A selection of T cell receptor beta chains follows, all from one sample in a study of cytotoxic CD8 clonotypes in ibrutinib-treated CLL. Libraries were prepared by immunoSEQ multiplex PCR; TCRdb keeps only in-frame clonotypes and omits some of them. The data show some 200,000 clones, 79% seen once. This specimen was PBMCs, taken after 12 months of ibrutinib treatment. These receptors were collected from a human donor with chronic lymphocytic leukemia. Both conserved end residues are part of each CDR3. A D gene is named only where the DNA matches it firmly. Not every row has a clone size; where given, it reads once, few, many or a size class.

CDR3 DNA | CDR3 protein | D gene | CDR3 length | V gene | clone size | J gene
TGTGCCAGCAGCTTAGGTGGGACAGGGAACACTGAAGCTTTCTTT | CASSLGGTGNTEAFF | TRBD1 | 15 | TRBV11-3 | NA | TRBJ1-1
TGTGCCAGCAGCTTAGGAGGGCCTTATGGCTACACCTTC | CASSLGGPYGYTF | NA | 13 | TRBV11-2 | NA | TRBJ1-2
TGTGCCAGCAGCCCGACAGGGAACTACGAGCAGTACTTC | CASSPTGNYEQYF | TRBD1 | 13 | TRBV7-6 | NA | TRBJ2-7
TGTGCCAGTAGGCAAAGGGGGGGTGAAGCTTTCTTT | CASRQRGGEAFF | NA | 12 | TRBV19 | NA | TRBJ1-1
TGCGCCAGCAGCGGGATAAAGGGTCAGGGGGCAGCGGAAGCTTTCTTT | CASSGIKGQGAAEAFF | TRBD1 | 16 | TRBV5-1 | NA | TRBJ1-1
TGCAGCGCACGGGTCATAAGCTCTGGAAACACCATATATTTT | CSARVISSGNTIYF | NA | 14 | TRBV29-1 | NA | TRBJ1-3
TGTGCCAGCAGCCCGGGGACTAGCGTTTCGGGCACCCAGTACTTC | CASSPGTSVSGTQYF | TRBD2 | 15 | TRBV7-9 | NA | TRBJ2-5
TGTGCCAGCAGCCATGCGGGACAAAAGGGCGAGCAGTACTTC | CASSHAGQKGEQYF | NA | 14 | TRBV4-2 | NA | TRBJ2-7
TGTGCCAGCAGCATCCGGACAGGGGGCAATCAGCCCCAGCATTTT | CASSIRTGGNQPQHF | TRBD1 | 15 | TRBV4-2 | NA | TRBJ1-5
TGTGCCAGCTCACTCAACCCCCCCAGGCTAGCTGGCTACGAGCAGTACTTC | CASSLNPPRLAGYEQYF | NA | 17 | TRBV18 | few | TRBJ2-7
TGTGCCAGTAGTGCCCGATTGGGCAACTCATTTCAGCCCCAGCATTTT | CASSARLGNSFQPQHF | NA | 16 | TRBV19 | NA | TRBJ1-5
TGTGCCAGCAGCCCCAGGGTTTACTCCTACGAGCAGTACTTC | CASSPRVYSYEQYF | NA | 14 | TRBV7-6 | NA | TRBJ2-7
TGTGCCAGCAGTTCGCGTCAGAACAAAACAGATACGCAGTATTTT | CASSSRQNKTDTQYF | NA | 15 | TRBV25-1 | NA | TRBJ2-3
TGTGCCAGCTCACCAGATAGGGTCGCTGAAGCTTTCTTT | CASSPDRVAEAFF | NA | 13 | TRBV18 | NA | TRBJ1-1
TGTGCCAGCAGTCAATTAGCGGGGTCCACAGATACGCAGTATTTT | CASSQLAGSTDTQYF | TRBD2 | 15 | TRBV6-1 | NA | TRBJ2-3
TGCGCCAGCAGCCAAGATCCCCCGGAGAGCTCCTATAATTCACCCCTCCACTTT | CASSQDPPESSYNSPLHF | NA | 18 | TRBV4-1 | NA | TRBJ1-6
TGTGCCAGCAGGGGGAGAGTGGGCAAAAACATTCAGTACTTC | CASRGRVGKNIQYF | NA | 14 | TRBV6-6 | NA | TRBJ2-4
TGTGCCAGTAGTATAGGGATTGAAGCTTTCTTT | CASSIGIEAFF | NA | 11 | TRBV19 | NA | TRBJ1-1
TGTGCCAGCAGTTCCGGAGACAGGGGAAGGACCGGGGAGCTGTTTTTT | CASSSGDRGRTGELFF | TRBD1 | 16 | TRBV28 | NA | TRBJ2-2
TGTGCCAGCGGGACCCGGGACTTAAACACCGGGGAGCTGTTTTTT | CASGTRDLNTGELFF | NA | 15 | TRBV18 | NA | TRBJ2-2
TGTGCCAGCAGCCAAGATTCTACAGGGTTTCCTTCGGGTGAGCAGTTCTTC | CASSQDSTGFPSGEQFF | NA | 17 | TRBV14 | NA | TRBJ2-1
TGCGCCAGCAGTGTCAGGGTGGAGGGTCAGCCCCAGCATTTT | CASSVRVEGQPQHF | NA | 14 | TRBV10-2 | NA | TRBJ1-5
TGTGCCACCGAACAGGGGTCCTACGAGCAGTACTTC | CATEQGSYEQYF | TRBD1 | 12 | TRBV28 | NA | TRBJ2-7
TGTGCCACCAGCAGAGATCCTAGCTCCTACGAGCAGTACTTC | CATSRDPSSYEQYF | NA | 14 | TRBV15 | NA | TRBJ2-7
TGTGCCAGCAGTTTCCATGCCCGGGGACAGGGGGCCCGGGGTAGGTCCTACGAGCAGTACTTC | CASSFHARGQGARGRSYEQYF | TRBD1 | 21 | TRBV28 | NA | TRBJ2-7
TGTGCCAGCAGCTTAGCAGGGAGGGACTATGGCTACACCTTC | CASSLAGRDYGYTF | NA | 14 | TRBV5-6 | NA | TRBJ1-2
TGTGCCAGCAGCTTGGCAGGGGGCAACACTGAAGCTTTCTTT | CASSLAGGNTEAFF | TRBD1 | 14 | TRBV5-5 | NA | TRBJ1-1
TGTGCCAGCTCGCTCGGACTGTATAGCAATCAGCCCCAGCATTTT | CASSLGLYSNQPQHF | NA | 15 | TRBV18 | NA | TRBJ1-5
TGCAGCGCTCAGGGGACCCATGAAAAACTGTTTTTT | CSAQGTHEKLFF | NA | 12 | TRBV29-1 | NA | TRBJ1-4
TGTGCCAGCAGCGTTGGAGGGCCACGGGGAGAGACCCAGTACTTC | CASSVGGPRGETQYF | NA | 15 | TRBV9 | NA | TRBJ2-5
TGCGCCAGCAGCCAAGATGGAGGGTACCAAGAGACCCAGTACTTC | CASSQDGGYQETQYF | NA | 15 | TRBV4-1 | NA | TRBJ2-5
TGTGCCAGCAGCTTAGGGACAGGCGAGCAGCCCCAGCATTTT | CASSLGTGEQPQHF | TRBD1 | 14 | TRBV11-2 | NA | TRBJ1-5
TGCGCCAGCAGCCCACCGCCACAGGGGGCGAGCACTGAAGCTTTCTTT | CASSPPPQGASTEAFF | TRBD1 | 16 | TRBV5-1 | NA | TRBJ1-1
TGTGCCAGCAGTGGGACCTTCACTGAAGCTTTCTTT | CASSGTFTEAFF | NA | 12 | TRBV6-1 | NA | TRBJ1-1
TGTGCCAGCAGCTTGGGGCTCAGCTTCTCCTACGAGCAGTACTTC | CASSLGLSFSYEQYF | NA | 15 | TRBV5-6 | NA | TRBJ2-7
TGTGCCAGCAGCCCTACAGGGCTCTCCTACAATGAGCAGTTCTTC | CASSPTGLSYNEQFF | NA | 15 | TRBV6-5 | NA | TRBJ2-1
TGCGCCAGCAGCTTAGTTGCAGGGTCGAACACTGAAGCTTTCTTT | CASSLVAGSNTEAFF | NA | 15 | TRBV5-1 | NA | TRBJ1-1
TGTGCCTGGAGTTGGGACAGCAATCAGCCCCAGCATTTT | CAWSWDSNQPQHF | NA | 13 | TRBV30 | NA | TRBJ1-5
TGTGCCAGCAGCCCACCGGTGAACACTGAAGCTTTCTTT | CASSPPVNTEAFF | NA | 13 | TRBV7-9 | NA | TRBJ1-1
TGTGCCAGCATCGGCGGGAGTACAGATACGCAGTATTTT | CASIGGSTDTQYF | TRBD2 | 13 | TRBV28 | once | TRBJ2-3
TGTGCCAGCAGCTCCCCCGACTGGGACCAAGAGACCCAGTACTTC | CASSSPDWDQETQYF | NA | 15 | TRBV6-5 | NA | TRBJ2-5
TGTGCCAGCAGCTCCCAGGGGGGCAACAATGAGCAGTTCTTC | CASSSQGGNNEQFF | NA | 14 | TRBV11-3 | NA | TRBJ2-1